The 17 T cell receptor beta chains listed next were all sequenced from one sample in a study of CD8 T cells in Susac syndrome. The RNA, about 0.5 to 1 ug, was put through reverse transcription using random hexamers. Each CDR3 protein is one row after TCRdb ran MiXCR on the immunoSEQ multiplex PCR reads. The top ten hold 0.3% to 0.35% of the sample, which has about 100,000 distinct CDR3 sequences, about 95% seen once. Input material: CD8+ T cells from PBMCs. Receptors were obtained from a human donor with Susac syndrome.

CDR3 DNA: TGTGCCAGCAGCCGAAACACAGGGAGCGCCGGGGAGCTGTTTTTT. Translated, it gives CASSRNTGSAGELFF. V and J are TRBV7-6 and TRBJ2-2, with a possible D match to TRBD1 (6 bases). Germline values: CDR1 SGHVS, CDR2 FNYEAQ. Trimming pared 5 bases from V and 6 bases from J, leaving 16 bases between. The CDR3 covers 15 residues.

V is TRBV5-4 and J is TRBJ2-7, with TRBD1 matching over 7 bases. Germline CDR1 and CDR2: SGHNT and YYREEE (reference sequence). This CDR3 region has 16 residues. J gave up 1 base and V 3 bases, and 10 bases lay outside the gene matches. CDR3 DNA sequence: TGTGCCAGCAGCTCCGAGCGACAGGGCACATCCTACGAGCAGTACTTC. Protein sequence: CASSSERQGTSYEQYF.

The rearrangement links TRBV24-1 to TRBJ2-1; perhaps D is TRBD1 or TRBD2 (5 bases each). V was trimmed by 10 bases and J by 7 bases, leaving 10 bases between them. The CDR3 runs to 11 residues. The germline CDR1 and CDR2 sequences are KGHDR and SFDVKD. The CDR3 region is CATRGENEQFF. The CDR3 region has the DNA TGTGCCACGAGAGGGGAAAATGAGCAGTTCTTC.

The chain carries TRBV12-3 or TRBV12-4 and TRBJ2-7, with TRBD2 as a possible D gene (5 bases). This CDR3 has 13 amino acids. V was trimmed by 9 bases and J by 6 bases, leaving 18 bases between them. The CDR3 bases are TGTGCCAGTAGGAGGACGGGTCCCGGCGAGCAGTACTTC. Protein product: CASRRTGPGEQYF.

The chain combines TRBV2 with TRBJ1-1, with 7 bases lining up with TRBD1. The CDR3 extends over 15 amino acids. The germline V gene encodes CDR1 SNHLY and CDR2 FYNNEI. The junction had 6 bases not matched to a gene; V was cut back by 1 base and J by 4 bases. CDR3 residues: CASSEDRGRGTEAFF. In DNA, the CDR3 is TGTGCCAGCAGTGAAGACAGGGGAAGGGGCACTGAAGCTTTCTTT.

This chain links TRBV7-9 with TRBJ2-3; D possibly corresponds to TRBD2 (6 bases). The germline CDR1 and CDR2 sequences are SEHNR and FQNEAQ (reference sequence). With 6 bases removed from V and 3 bases from J, the gap between germline ends came to 13 bases. The CDR3 runs to 14 residues. The CDR3 protein is CASRHPRGTDTQYF. The CDR3 region has the DNA TGTGCCAGCAGACACCCGCGGGGTACAGATACGCAGTATTTT.

J is TRBJ2-3 and V is TRBV5-6, with unresolved D. Trimming removed 0 bases at V and 2 bases at J, with 4 bases between. This CDR3 spans 13 amino acids. CDR1 SGHDT and CDR2 YYEEEE come from the germline V gene. CDR3: CASSLEDTDTQYF. Written as DNA, the CDR3 is TGTGCCAGCAGCTTGGAGGACACAGATACGCAGTATTTT.

The chain couples TRBV25-1 to TRBJ2-7; 9 nucleotides align to TRBD1. The CDR3 sequence is 16 residues long. Germline CDR1 is MGHDK and CDR2 is SYGVNS. Losses at the gene ends were 1 base for V and 3 bases for J; bases not matched to a gene: 7. The CDR3 loop is CASSEWGTGYDYEQYF. The CDR3 DNA is TGTGCCAGCAGTGAATGGGGGACAGGGTATGACTACGAGCAGTACTTC.

This clonotype was observed once. The V gene is TRBV5-6, the J gene TRBJ1-2, with no clear D. The ends were cut back, 0 bases at V and 1 base at J, with 13 bases in the middle. Germline CDR1 is SGHDT and CDR2 is YYEEEE. This CDR3 has 16 residues. In DNA, the CDR3 is TGTGCCAGCAGCTTGGCCGTGGAGGGTCGTAACTATGGCTACACCTTC. Amino acids: CASSLAVEGRNYGYTF.

The chain couples TRBV7-6 to TRBJ2-3, with 7 bases fitting TRBD2. V shed 3 bases, J shed 3 bases, and the junction held 12 bases outside the gene matches. Germline V gene lookup returns CDR1 SGHVS and CDR2 FNYEAQ. The CDR3 covers 17 residues. The CDR3 DNA is TGTGCCAGCAGCTTCAACCTACTAGCGCCGGGAACAGATACGCAGTATTTT. Translated: CASSFNLLAPGTDTQYF.

V is TRBV12-3 or TRBV12-4 and J is TRBJ1-5; D is undetermined. V dropped 3 bases and J dropped 7 bases, with 10 bases sitting between them. The CDR3 is 13 amino acids. In DNA, the CDR3 is TGTGCCAGCAGTTTCGAGAGAAGCCAGCCCCAGCATTTT. It specifies CASSFERSQPQHF.

The rearrangement links TRBV23-1 to TRBJ2-3; 9 nucleotides line up with TRBD1. TRBV23-1 has ORF status, its function being uncertain. With 9 bases clipped from V and 14 bases from J, the junction kept 15 bases outside the gene matches. The CDR3 sequence is 13 residues long. The CDR3 region has the DNA TGCGCCAGTATTCCTACTACAGGGGGCCCCCGGTATTTT. Translating gives CASIPTTGGPRYF.

V is TRBV12-3 or TRBV12-4 and J is TRBJ2-1; no clear D gene. The CDR3 is 15 residues long. V lost 1 base and J lost 9, with 16 bases in between. CDR3: CASSLGVGLTREQFF. The CDR3 bases are TGTGCCAGCAGTTTAGGGGTGGGTCTCACCCGTGAGCAGTTCTTC.

The chain joins TRBV12-5 to TRBJ2-2; tentatively, D is TRBD2 (5 bases). V was cut by 7 bases and J by 4 bases, with 13 bases left in between. Germline values: CDR1 LGHNT, CDR2 FRNRAP. The CDR3 spans 14 residues. CDR3 sequence: CASARGMGTGELFF. The DNA of the CDR3 is TGTGCTAGTGCCCGGGGTATGGGCACCGGGGAGCTGTTTTTT.

The rearrangement joins TRBV29-1 to TRBJ2-2; TRBD1 agrees at 9 bases. CDR3 length: 13 residues. Germline CDR1 reads SQVTM; CDR2 reads ANQGSEA. V shed 4 bases and J 6 bases; nucleotides not matched to a gene: 3. DNA for the CDR3: TGCAGCGTTGGACAGGGGGAACCCGGGGAGCTGTTTTTT. It translates to CSVGQGEPGELFF.

The chain has TRBV13 and TRBJ2-5; no clear D gene. V lost 5 bases, J lost 0 bases, and 7 bases lay in between. This CDR3 region has 13 residues. The germline CDR1 and CDR2 sequences are PRHDT and FYEKMQ (reference sequence). The CDR3 here is CASSTNNQETQYF. The CDR3 DNA reads as TGTGCCAGCAGCACGAATAACCAAGAGACCCAGTACTTC.

This clonotype was counted a single time. The V and J genes are TRBV6-5 and TRBJ2-1; a possible D gene is TRBD1 (6 bases). The germline CDR1 and CDR2 sequences are MNHEY and SVGAGI. The germline V and J ends were trimmed by 0 bases and 2 bases, with 11 bases remaining between them. This CDR3 comprises 16 residues. The chain's CDR3 is CASSYSTGNPYNEQFF. The CDR3, as DNA: TGTGCCAGCAGTTACTCAACAGGGAACCCCTACAATGAGCAGTTCTTC.